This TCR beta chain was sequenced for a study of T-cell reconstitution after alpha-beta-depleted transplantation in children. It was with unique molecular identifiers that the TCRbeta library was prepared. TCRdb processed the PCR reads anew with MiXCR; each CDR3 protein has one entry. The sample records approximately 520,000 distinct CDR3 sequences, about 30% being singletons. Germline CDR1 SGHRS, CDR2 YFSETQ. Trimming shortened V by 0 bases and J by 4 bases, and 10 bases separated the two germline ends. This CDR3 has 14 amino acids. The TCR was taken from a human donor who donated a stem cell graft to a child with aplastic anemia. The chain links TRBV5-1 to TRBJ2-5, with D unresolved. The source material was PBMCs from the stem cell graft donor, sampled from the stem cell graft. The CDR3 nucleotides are TGCGCCAGCAGCTTGGAGTCTAGTGGAGAGACCCAGTACTTC. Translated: CASSLESSGETQYF.